The 3 T cell receptor beta chains listed next were all sequenced from one sample in a study of T cell repertoires and HLA-DP antigens (dated by TCRdb to between 2017 and 2018). The antigens for these receptors are not known. The library was made by the immunoSEQ multiplex PCR assay. TCRdb mirrors the immuneACCESS table, restricted to in-frame sequences. Some clones are absent from its copies; in checked studies, under half trace to an unresolved V gene, and the reason for the others is unknown. This sample lists around 100,000 clones; about 92% were detected once. More than 0.25% of the sample is taken by the ten largest. Sequencing was carried out using CD4+ T cells from PBMCs. These receptors originate from a woman aged 18-35 years in good health and CMV-seronegative.

This chain joins TRBV10-3 and TRBJ1-2; D ambiguous. CDR1 and CDR2 from the germline V gene are ENHRY and SYGVKD. V dropped 3 bases and J dropped 2 bases, with 16 bases sitting between them. The CDR3 sequence is 16 residues long. Written as DNA, the CDR3 is TGTGCCATCAGTGAATTAGGGCAACCCAAAAACTATGGCTACACCTTC. Translating gives CAISELGQPKNYGYTF.

The V call is TRBV29-1, the J call TRBJ2-1, with a tentative D call TRBD1 (6 bases). CDR3 size: 14 residues. CDR1 is SQVTM, CDR2 ANQGSEA, per germline. Trimming removed 7 bases from V and 4 bases from J, with 17 bases in between. The CDR3 region is CSGLTGLEYNEQFF. CDR3 in DNA: TGCAGCGGATTGACAGGCTTAGAATACAATGAGCAGTTCTTC.

V is TRBV28 and J is TRBJ2-5; D is ambiguous. The V end was cut by 2 bases, the J end by 3 bases, with 16 bases between. The germline gives CDR1 MDHEN, CDR2 SYDVKM. The CDR3 length is 16 residues. As DNA, the CDR3 is TGTGCCAGCAGTTTACCGGATACCATTCAGAAAGAGACCCAGTACTTC. It yields the protein CASSLPDTIQKETQYF. The complete variable domain, with remaining parts taken from reference TRBV28 and TRBJ2-5, reads DVKVTQSSRYLVKRTGEKVFLECVQDMDHENMFWYRQDPGLGLRLIYFSYDVKMKEKGDIPEGYSVSREKKERFSLILESASTNQTSMYLCASSLPDTIQKETQYFGPGTRLLVL.